This T cell receptor beta chain originates from a study of OX40 agonist ivuxolimab in advanced cancers. Study findings and constraints: What antigens the expanded peripheral T cells recognized was never established. Clonal expansion by week 6 occurred in CD4+ and CD8+ blood T cells (at 0.1 to 3.0 mg/kg). Average numbers of expanded clones were greater in CD8+ T cells than in CD4+.

Some clones are missing from TCRdb's copy, which holds only in-frame ones; the method was immunoSEQ multiplex PCR. Among some 40,000 clones listed, around 83% were seen once. Systemic immunosuppression or autoimmune disease history was grounds to exclude patients. Regarding this clone: The target antigen is unknown.

The CDR3 is made up of 15 amino acids. Trimming removed 2 bases at V and 5 bases at J, with 16 bases between. Germline CDR1 and CDR2: KGHSH and LQKENI. Sample: CD4+ or CD8+ T cells sorted from blood, taken in a trial of the OX40 agonist ivuxolimab. The origin of this receptor is an adult with an advanced solid tumor such as melanoma, head and neck, liver or kidney cancer. The chain combines TRBV18 with TRBJ2-7, with D perhaps TRBD1 or TRBD2 (7 bases each). In DNA, the CDR3 is TGTGCCAGCTCACCATTGGGAGGGGGCGGGGACGAGCAGTACTTC. Translation: CASSPLGGGGDEQYF.